This passage covers 25 T cell receptor beta chains from one sample sequenced in a study of blood T cell repertoires in COVID-19. The method was immunoSEQ multiplex PCR; TCRdb's version includes in-frame clones alone and lacks a portion of them. The data contain 200,000 to 250,000 clones, around 83% of them singletons. The specimen was peripheral blood. The receptors derive from a woman in her 50s with COVID-19, enrolled during active disease.

The sample holds one count of this clone. The chain recombines TRBV7-8 with TRBJ1-2; D uncertain. The length of the CDR3 is 15 residues. With 4 bases removed from V and 4 bases from J, the gap between germline ends came to 16 bases. CDR1 is SGHVS, CDR2 FQNEAQ, per germline. The CDR3 here is CASSSDTVTLYGYTF. In nucleotides, the CDR3 is TGTGCCAGCAGCTCGGATACAGTAACCCTCTATGGCTACACCTTC.

The CDR3 DNA reads TGTGCCAGCAGCTGGTTGGAGGGATCCTACGAGCAGTACTTC. Its protein is CASSWLEGSYEQYF. The chain is built from TRBV5-6 and TRBJ2-7, with TRBD2 as a possible D gene (6 bases). Germline-derived CDR1 and CDR2 are SGHDT and YYEEEE. The ends were cut back, 3 bases at V and 1 base at J, with 11 bases in the middle. The CDR3 is 14 amino acids. The full variable domain, with the rest looked up from reference TRBV5-6 and TRBJ2-7, is DAGVTQSPTHLIKTRGQQVTLRCSPKSGHDTVSWYQQALGQGPQFIFQYYEEEERQRGNFPDRFSGHQFPNYSSELNVNALLLGDSALYLCASSWLEGSYEQYFGPGTRLTVT.

CDR3 in DNA: TGTGCCACCAGTGAGCCGGGACTCCAGGGAGAGACCCAGTACTTC. Residues: CATSEPGLQGETQYF. J is TRBJ2-5 and V is TRBV24-1, with D perhaps matching TRBD2 (6 bases). This CDR3 is 15 amino acids long. Trimming left V 4 bases short and J 4 bases short, with 15 bases between. The germline gives CDR1 KGHDR, CDR2 SFDVKD.

In its sample, this clone was seen a few times. This rearrangement joins TRBV4-1 to TRBJ1-3; no firm D call. This CDR3 contains 15 residues. Germline values: CDR1 MGHRA, CDR2 YSYEKL. V gave up 4 bases and J gave up 0 bases, with 10 bases separating them. The CDR3: CASSPRDTSGNTIYF. In DNA, the CDR3 is TGCGCCAGCAGCCCACGAGATACCTCTGGAAACACCATATATTTT.

J is TRBJ1-2 and V is TRBV5-6; a possible D gene is TRBD1 (5 bases). The V gene lost 2 bases and the J gene lost 2 bases, with 13 bases spanning the gap. The CDR3 is 15 amino acids. Per germline, CDR1 SGHDT and CDR2 YYEEEE. The CDR3 sequence is CASSFGQDKNYGYTF. The CDR3, as DNA: TGTGCCAGCAGCTTCGGGCAGGACAAAAACTATGGCTACACCTTC.

The gene calls are TRBV19 and TRBJ2-1, with D maybe TRBD2 (7 bases). Germline-derived CDR1 and CDR2 are LNHDA and SQIVND (reference sequence). CDR3 length: 15 amino acids. The V end lost 6 bases, the J end lost 7 bases, and 19 bases lay between the germline ends. CDR3 in amino acids: CASSETGGLMNEQFF. CDR3 nucleotides: TGTGCCAGTAGCGAAACGGGGGGCCTTATGAATGAGCAGTTCTTC.

This chain joins TRBV29-1 and TRBJ1-1; 8 bases align to TRBD1. This CDR3 has 13 amino acids. Germline V gene data show CDR1 as SQVTM and CDR2 as ANQGSEA. V dropped 7 bases and J dropped 1; count of bases not matched to a gene: 5. CDR3 nucleotide sequence: TGCAGCGGTGGACAGGGCCCGAACACTGAAGCTTTCTTT. As protein: CSGGQGPNTEAFF. Drawing the rest from reference TRBV29-1 and TRBJ1-1, the complete variable domain is SAVISQKPSRDICQRGTSLTIQCQVDSQVTMMFWYRQQPGQSLTLIATANQGSEATYESGFVIDKFPISRPNLTFSTLTVSNMSPEDSSIYLCSGGQGPNTEAFFGQGTRLTVV.

J is TRBJ1-6 and V is TRBV7-2; maybe TRBD1 (5 bases). Germline V gene data show CDR1 as SGHTA and CDR2 as FQGNSA. The CDR3 has 13 amino acids. The V gene lost 5 bases and the J gene lost 7 bases, with 9 bases spanning the gap. The chain's CDR3 is CASSDQGNSPLHF. As DNA, the CDR3 is TGTGCCAGCAGCGACCAGGGAAATTCACCCCTCCACTTT.

The chain combines TRBV27 with TRBJ2-1; the match to TRBD2 covers 13 bases. The V and J ends lost 2 bases and 7 bases, in that order; junction bases with no gene match: 8. This CDR3 contains 17 residues. CDR1 is MNHEY and CDR2 is SMNVEV in the germline V gene (reference sequence). CDR3 region: CASSLPTSGGAGNEQFF. CDR3 in DNA: TGTGCCAGCAGTTTACCCACTAGCGGGGGGGCCGGGAATGAGCAGTTCTTC.

The rearrangement links TRBV12-3 or TRBV12-4 to TRBJ2-3, with D possibly matching TRBD1 (5 bases). The CDR3 has 13 amino acids. V was pared by 4 bases and J by 3 bases, with 8 bases between. The CDR3 protein is CASSSPGTDTQYF. The CDR3 DNA reads as TGTGCCAGCAGTTCCCCAGGGACAGATACGCAGTATTTT.

The rearrangement uses TRBV7-9 and TRBJ2-1; D unresolved. V was cut by 5 bases and J by 3 bases, with 11 bases left in between. Germline CDR1 and CDR2: SEHNR and FQNEAQ (reference sequence). This CDR3 has 14 residues. CDR3 nucleotide sequence: TGTGCCAGCAGCAACCCGCTAAACTACAATGAGCAGTTCTTC. Its protein is CASSNPLNYNEQFF.

This chain joins TRBV5-1 and TRBJ1-4, with 7 positions matching TRBD1. Germline CDR1 SGHRS, CDR2 YFSETQ. The CDR3 covers 14 residues. Trimming took 4 bases from V and 6 from J; bases not matched to a gene: 6. The CDR3 DNA reads TGCGCCAGCAGCCCTACCACAGGGGATGAAAAACTGTTTTTT. It translates to CASSPTTGDEKLFF.

The chain employs TRBV11-3 and TRBJ2-3, with D tentatively TRBD2 (6 bases). The V gene's germline CDR1 is SGHNT and CDR2 YENEEA. Between the trimmed V and J ends, which lost 8 bases and 0 bases, there was a span of 9 bases. This CDR3 is built from 13 residues. CDR3 sequence (DNA): TGTGCCAGCGGCGGGACTAGCACAGATACGCAGTATTTT. It specifies CASGGTSTDTQYF. Full variable domain (outside the CDR3, taken from reference TRBV11-3 and TRBJ2-3): EAGVVQSPRYKIIEKKQPVAFWCNPISGHNTLYWYLQNLGQGPELLIRYENEEAVDDSQLPKDRFSAERLKGVDSTLKIQPAELGDSAVYLCASGGTSTDTQYFGPGTRLTVL.

This clone was counted between two and nine times. The chain employs TRBV5-1 and TRBJ2-7; 9 nucleotides align to TRBD1. CDR1 and CDR2 (germline): SGHRS, YFSETQ. V was pared by 3 bases and J by 5 bases, with 6 bases of the junction left unmatched. The CDR3 spans 14 residues. This chain's CDR3 is CASSSGQGPHEQYF. In DNA, the CDR3 is TGCGCCAGCAGCTCAGGACAGGGGCCCCACGAGCAGTACTTC. Full variable domain (rest looked up from reference TRBV5-1 and TRBJ2-7): KAGVTQTPRYLIKTRGQQVTLSCSPISGHRSVSWYQQTPGQGLQFLFEYFSETQRNKGNFPGRFSGRQFSNSRSEMNVSTLELGDSALYLCASSSGQGPHEQYFGPGTRLTVT.

The rearrangement uses TRBV3-1 (or the pseudogene TRBV3-2) and TRBJ1-1, with D possibly being TRBD1 (5 bases). The V gene lost 0 bases and the J gene lost 0 bases, with 14 bases spanning the gap. Per the germline V gene, CDR1 is LGHDT and CDR2 is YNNKEL (reference sequence). This CDR3 has 17 amino acids. CDR3 amino acids: CASSQDPWGVMNTEAFF. The CDR3 DNA follows: TGTGCCAGCAGCCAAGACCCTTGGGGCGTAATGAACACTGAAGCTTTCTTT.

The chain carries TRBV24-1 and TRBJ2-7; TRBD2 is a possible D gene (5 bases). The germline CDR1 and CDR2 sequences are KGHDR and SFDVKD. V lost 9 bases and J 4 bases, leaving 12 bases between the germline ends. The CDR3 totals 12 residues. CDR3 sequence reads: CATGRGLYEQYV. Here the CDR3 DNA reads TGTGCCACCGGACGAGGACTTTACGAGCAGTACGTC.

This chain joins TRBV19 and TRBJ1-2; D gene unclear. In germline, CDR1 is LNHDA, CDR2 SQIVND (reference sequence). V was clipped by 0 bases and J by 5 bases, with 13 bases between them. This CDR3 has 15 residues. The CDR3 loop reads CASSIDRTAAYGYTF. The CDR3 nucleotides are TGTGCCAGTAGTATAGATCGAACTGCTGCGTATGGCTACACCTTC.

The V and J genes are TRBV19 and TRBJ1-4; D ambiguous. CDR1 and CDR2 from the germline V gene are LNHDA and SQIVND (reference sequence). The V and J ends lost 6 bases and 8 bases respectively, with 13 bases between them. CDR3 length equals 13 residues. The CDR3 here is CASSGGDLEKLFF. The CDR3 DNA is TGTGCCAGTAGCGGCGGGGATCTGGAAAAACTGTTTTTT.

This sequence joins TRBV5-4 and TRBJ2-2; D gene ambiguous. V gave up 5 bases and J gave up 7 bases, with 15 bases separating them. The germline gives CDR1 SGHNT, CDR2 YYREEE (reference sequence). The CDR3 length is 14 residues. This chain's CDR3 is CASRSVVGGGELFF. Written as DNA, the CDR3 is TGTGCCAGCAGATCGGTTGTCGGTGGCGGGGAGCTGTTTTTT.

This clone was seen more than once but under ten times. The V and J genes are TRBV5-5 and TRBJ1-3, with TRBD1 as a possible D gene (6 bases). This CDR3 has 15 amino acids. In germline, CDR1 is SGHKS, CDR2 YYEKEE (reference sequence). V was clipped by 4 bases and J by 4 bases, with 15 bases between them. The DNA for the CDR3 is TGTGCCAGCAGCACGACACCGGGACACGGAAACACCATATATTTT. Protein product: CASSTTPGHGNTIYF. Full variable domain (rest looked up from reference TRBV5-5 and TRBJ1-3): DAGVTQSPTHLIKTRGQQVTLRCSPISGHKSVSWYQQVLGQGPQFIFQYYEKEERGRGNFPDRFSARQFPNYSSELNVNALLLGDSALYLCASSTTPGHGNTIYFGEGSWLTVV.

This chain connects TRBV5-1 to TRBJ1-6; D may be TRBD1 (5 bases). CDR1 SGHRS and CDR2 YFSETQ come from the germline V gene. This CDR3 has 15 residues. The V end was cut by 0 bases, the J end by 5 bases, with 9 bases between. Written as DNA, the CDR3 is TGCGCCAGCAGCTTGGAAGGACAAAATAATTCACCCCTCCACTTT. This sequence encodes CASSLEGQNNSPLHF.

J is TRBJ1-2 and V is TRBV3-1 (or the pseudogene TRBV3-2), with TRBD1 matching 7 bases. This CDR3 has 15 amino acids. Germline loops: CDR1 LGHDT, CDR2 YNNKEL (reference sequence). V shed 4 bases and J 7 bases; nucleotides not matched to a gene: 12. In DNA form, the CDR3 reads TGTGCCAGCAGCCCTGCGGGACAGCCTTCTCTTGGCTACACCTTC. Its protein is CASSPAGQPSLGYTF.

The genes are TRBV30 and TRBJ2-2, with 11 bases aligning to TRBD2. The CDR3 contains 17 residues. With V trimmed by 0 bases and J by 2 bases, 5 bases remained unmatched. The germline V gene has CDR1 GTSNPN and CDR2 SVGIG (reference sequence). DNA for the CDR3: TGTGCCTGGAGTGTACCTAGCGGGGGGATTAACACCGGGGAGCTGTTTTTT. Its protein product is CAWSVPSGGINTGELFF.

V and J are TRBV5-1 and TRBJ1-1; tentatively, D is TRBD1 (6 bases). The germline CDR1 and CDR2 sequences are SGHRS and YFSETQ. The CDR3 has 14 residues. With 2 bases removed from V and 5 bases from J, the gap between germline ends came to 13 bases. The CDR3 protein is CASSLQGVGTEAFF. The CDR3 region has the DNA TGCGCCAGCAGCTTACAGGGCGTTGGAACTGAAGCTTTCTTT. Using reference TRBV5-1 and TRBJ1-1 for the parts outside the CDR3, the full variable domain is KAGVTQTPRYLIKTRGQQVTLSCSPISGHRSVSWYQQTPGQGLQFLFEYFSETQRNKGNFPGRFSGRQFSNSRSEMNVSTLELGDSALYLCASSLQGVGTEAFFGQGTRLTVV.

The chain carries TRBV5-4 and TRBJ1-2; 10 nucleotides match TRBD1. V was clipped by 4 bases and J by 7 bases; unmatched bases: 13. This CDR3 region has 16 residues. Germline CDR1 SGHNT, CDR2 YYREEE (reference sequence). The chain's CDR3 is CASSPPATGGASGYTF. The CDR3 bases are TGTGCCAGCAGCCCCCCCGCGACAGGGGGCGCTTCTGGCTACACCTTC.